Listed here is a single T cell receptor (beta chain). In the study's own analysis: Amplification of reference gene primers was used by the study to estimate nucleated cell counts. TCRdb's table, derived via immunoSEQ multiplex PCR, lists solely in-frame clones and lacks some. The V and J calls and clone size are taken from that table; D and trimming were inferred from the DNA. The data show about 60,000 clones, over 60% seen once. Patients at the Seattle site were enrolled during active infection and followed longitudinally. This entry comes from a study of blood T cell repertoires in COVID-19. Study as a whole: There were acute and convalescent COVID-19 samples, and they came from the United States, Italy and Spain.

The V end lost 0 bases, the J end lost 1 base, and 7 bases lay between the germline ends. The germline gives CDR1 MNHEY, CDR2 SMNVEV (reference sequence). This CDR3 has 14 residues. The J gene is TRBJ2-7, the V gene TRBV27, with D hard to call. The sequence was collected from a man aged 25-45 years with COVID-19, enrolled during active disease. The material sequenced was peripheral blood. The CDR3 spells CASSLSAWSYEQYF. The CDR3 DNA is TGTGCCAGCAGTTTATCGGCCTGGTCCTACGAGCAGTACTTC.